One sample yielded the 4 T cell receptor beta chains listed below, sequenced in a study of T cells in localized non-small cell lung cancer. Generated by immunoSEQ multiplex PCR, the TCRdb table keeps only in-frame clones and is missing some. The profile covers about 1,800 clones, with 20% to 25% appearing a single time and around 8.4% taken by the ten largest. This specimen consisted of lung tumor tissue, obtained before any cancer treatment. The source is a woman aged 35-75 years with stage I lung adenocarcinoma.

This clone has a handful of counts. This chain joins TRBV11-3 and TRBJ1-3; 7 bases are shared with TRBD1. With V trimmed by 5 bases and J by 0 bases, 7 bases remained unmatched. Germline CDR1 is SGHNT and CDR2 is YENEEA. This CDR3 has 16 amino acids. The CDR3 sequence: CASSRGQTNSGNTIYF. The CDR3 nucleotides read TGTGCCAGCAGCAGGGGACAGACCAACTCTGGAAACACCATATATTTT.

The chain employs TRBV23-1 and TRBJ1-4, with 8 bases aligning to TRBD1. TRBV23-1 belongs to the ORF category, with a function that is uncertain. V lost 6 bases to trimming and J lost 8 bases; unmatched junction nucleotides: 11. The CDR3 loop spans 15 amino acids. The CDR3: CASSQDFTGGEKLFF. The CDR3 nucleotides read TGCGCCAGCAGCCAAGATTTCACAGGGGGGGAAAAACTGTTTTTT.

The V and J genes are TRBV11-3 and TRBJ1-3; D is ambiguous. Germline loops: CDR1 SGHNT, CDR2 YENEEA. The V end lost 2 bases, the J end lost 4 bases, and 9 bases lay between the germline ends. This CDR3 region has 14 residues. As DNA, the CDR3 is TGTGCCAGCAGCTTAAGCACCGCAGGAAACACCATATATTTT. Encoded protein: CASSLSTAGNTIYF.

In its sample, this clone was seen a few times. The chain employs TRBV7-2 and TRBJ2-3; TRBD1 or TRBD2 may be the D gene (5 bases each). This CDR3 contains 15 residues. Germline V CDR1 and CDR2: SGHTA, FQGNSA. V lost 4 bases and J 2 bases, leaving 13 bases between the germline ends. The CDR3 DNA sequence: TGTGCCAGCAGCTGGGGGTACCTAGTCACAGATACGCAGTATTTT. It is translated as CASSWGYLVTDTQYF.